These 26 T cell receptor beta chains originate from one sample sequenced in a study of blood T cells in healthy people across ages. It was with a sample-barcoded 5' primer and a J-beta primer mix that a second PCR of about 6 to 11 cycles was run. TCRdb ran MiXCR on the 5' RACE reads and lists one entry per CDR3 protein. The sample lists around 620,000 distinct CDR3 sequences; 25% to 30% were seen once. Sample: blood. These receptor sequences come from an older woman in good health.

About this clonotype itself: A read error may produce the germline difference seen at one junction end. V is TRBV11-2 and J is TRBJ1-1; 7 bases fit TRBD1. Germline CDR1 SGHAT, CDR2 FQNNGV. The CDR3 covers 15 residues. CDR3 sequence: CACSIQGLGNTEAFF. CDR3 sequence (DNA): TGTGCCTGCAGCATACAGGGGTTAGGGAACACTGAAGCTTTCTTT.

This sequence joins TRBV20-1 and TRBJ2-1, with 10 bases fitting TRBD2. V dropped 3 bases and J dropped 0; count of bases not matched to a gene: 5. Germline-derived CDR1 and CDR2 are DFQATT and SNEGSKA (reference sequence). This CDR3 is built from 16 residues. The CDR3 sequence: CSASGLAALSYNEQFF. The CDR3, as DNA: TGCAGTGCTAGCGGACTAGCGGCCCTCTCCTACAATGAGCAGTTCTTC.

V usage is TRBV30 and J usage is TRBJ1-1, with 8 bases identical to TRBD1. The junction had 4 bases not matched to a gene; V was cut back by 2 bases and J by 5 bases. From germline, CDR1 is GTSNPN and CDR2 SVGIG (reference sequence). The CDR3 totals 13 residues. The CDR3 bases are TGTGCCTGGAGTTGGGACAGGCGAACTGAAGCTTTCTTT. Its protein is CAWSWDRRTEAFF.

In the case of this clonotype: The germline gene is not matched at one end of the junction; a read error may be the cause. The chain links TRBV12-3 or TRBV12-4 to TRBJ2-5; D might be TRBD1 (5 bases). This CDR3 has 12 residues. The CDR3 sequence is CASGSGSTAHYF. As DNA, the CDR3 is TGTGCCAGCGGATCAGGGTCTACGGCCCACTACTTC.

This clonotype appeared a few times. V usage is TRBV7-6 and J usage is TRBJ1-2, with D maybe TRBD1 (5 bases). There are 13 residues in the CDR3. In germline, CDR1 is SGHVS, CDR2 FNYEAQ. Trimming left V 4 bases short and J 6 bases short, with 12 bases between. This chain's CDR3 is CASSSRGGHGYTF. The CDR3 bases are TGTGCCAGCAGCTCACGGGGGGGTCATGGCTACACCTTC.

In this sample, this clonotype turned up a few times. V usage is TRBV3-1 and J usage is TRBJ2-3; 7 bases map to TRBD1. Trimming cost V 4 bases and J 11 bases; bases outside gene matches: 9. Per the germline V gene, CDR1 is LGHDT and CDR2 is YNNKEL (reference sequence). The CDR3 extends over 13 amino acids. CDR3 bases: TGTGCCAGCAGCCCTTATCCAGGGGGTGGGCAGTATTTT. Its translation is CASSPYPGGGQYF.

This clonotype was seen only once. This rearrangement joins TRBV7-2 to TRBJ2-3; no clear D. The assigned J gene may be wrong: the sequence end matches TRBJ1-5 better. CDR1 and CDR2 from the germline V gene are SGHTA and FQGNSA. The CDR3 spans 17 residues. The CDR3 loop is CASSRPRGDLSTDTQHF. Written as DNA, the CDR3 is TGTGCCAGCAGCCGGCCGCGGGGAGACTTAAGCACAGATACGCAGCATTTT.

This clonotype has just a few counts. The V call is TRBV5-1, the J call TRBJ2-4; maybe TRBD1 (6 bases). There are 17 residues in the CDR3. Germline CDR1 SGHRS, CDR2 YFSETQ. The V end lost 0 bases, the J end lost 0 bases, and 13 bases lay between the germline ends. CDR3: CASSLAGTLLAKNIQYF. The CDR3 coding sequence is TGCGCCAGCAGCTTGGCCGGGACATTGCTAGCCAAAAACATTCAGTACTTC.

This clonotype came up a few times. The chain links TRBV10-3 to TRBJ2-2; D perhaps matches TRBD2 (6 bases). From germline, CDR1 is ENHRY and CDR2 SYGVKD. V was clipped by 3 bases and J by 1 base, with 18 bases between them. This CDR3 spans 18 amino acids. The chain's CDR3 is CAISDPLGLSLNTGELFF. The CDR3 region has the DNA TGTGCCATCAGTGACCCCCTGGGACTGTCTCTGAACACCGGGGAGCTGTTTTTT.

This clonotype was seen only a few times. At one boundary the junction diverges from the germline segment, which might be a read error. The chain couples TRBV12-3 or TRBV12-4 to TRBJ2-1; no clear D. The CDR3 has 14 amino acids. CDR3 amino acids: CASNSRNSYNGQFF. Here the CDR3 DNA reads TGTGCCAGCAACAGCCGGAACTCCTACAATGGGCAGTTCTTC.

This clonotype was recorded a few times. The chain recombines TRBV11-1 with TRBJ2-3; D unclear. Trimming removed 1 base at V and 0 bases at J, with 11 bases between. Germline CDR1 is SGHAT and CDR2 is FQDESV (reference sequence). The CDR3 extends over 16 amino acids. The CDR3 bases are TGTGCCAGCAGCTTAGGGTCAGGTTCTAGCACAGATACGCAGTATTTT. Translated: CASSLGSGSSTDTQYF.

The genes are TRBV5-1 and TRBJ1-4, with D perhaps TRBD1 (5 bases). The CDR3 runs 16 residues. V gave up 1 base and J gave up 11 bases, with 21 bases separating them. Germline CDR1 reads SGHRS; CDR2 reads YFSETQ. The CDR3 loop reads CASSLRLGEAGEKLFF. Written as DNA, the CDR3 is TGCGCCAGCAGCTTGAGGTTGGGGGAGGCGGGCGAGAAACTGTTTTTT.

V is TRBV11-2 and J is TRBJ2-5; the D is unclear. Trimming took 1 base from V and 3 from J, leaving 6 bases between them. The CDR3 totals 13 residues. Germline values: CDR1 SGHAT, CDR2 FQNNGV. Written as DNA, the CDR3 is TGTGCCAGCAGCTTAGCTGAGAAAGAGACCCAGTACTTC. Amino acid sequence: CASSLAEKETQYF.

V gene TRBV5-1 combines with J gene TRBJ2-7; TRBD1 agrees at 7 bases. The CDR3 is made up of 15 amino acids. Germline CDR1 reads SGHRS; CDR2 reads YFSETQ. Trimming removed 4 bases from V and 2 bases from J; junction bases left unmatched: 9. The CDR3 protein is CASSQTWDRPYEQYF. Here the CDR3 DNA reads TGCGCCAGCAGCCAAACTTGGGACAGACCCTACGAGCAGTACTTC. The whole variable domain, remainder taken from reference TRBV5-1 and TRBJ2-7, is KAGVTQTPRYLIKTRGQQVTLSCSPISGHRSVSWYQQTPGQGLQFLFEYFSETQRNKGNFPGRFSGRQFSNSRSEMNVSTLELGDSALYLCASSQTWDRPYEQYFGPGTRLTVT.

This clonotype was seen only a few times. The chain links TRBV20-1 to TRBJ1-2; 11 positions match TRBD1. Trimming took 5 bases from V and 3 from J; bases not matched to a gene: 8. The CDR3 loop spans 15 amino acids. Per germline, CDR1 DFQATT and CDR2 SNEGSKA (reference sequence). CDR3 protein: CSARDRGKGDYGYTF. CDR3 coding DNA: TGCAGTGCTCGGGACAGGGGGAAGGGGGACTATGGCTACACCTTC.

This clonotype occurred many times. The CDR3 here is CASNWDRTAKNIQYF. The CDR3 bases are TGTGCCAGCAATTGGGACAGAACCGCCAAAAACATTCAGTACTTC. This chain connects TRBV6-2 or TRBV6-3 to TRBJ2-4; 7 positions agree with TRBD1. V trimming: 7 bases; J trimming: 1 base; junction bases outside the gene matches: 7. The length of the CDR3 is 15 residues. The germline V gene encodes CDR1 MNHEY and CDR2 SVGEGT.

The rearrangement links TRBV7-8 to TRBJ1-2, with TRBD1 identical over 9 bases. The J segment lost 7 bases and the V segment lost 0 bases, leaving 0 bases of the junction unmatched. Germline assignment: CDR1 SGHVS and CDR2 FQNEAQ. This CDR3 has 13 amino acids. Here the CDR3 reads CASSLADRGGYTF. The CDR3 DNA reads TGTGCCAGCAGCTTAGCGGACAGGGGTGGCTACACCTTC.

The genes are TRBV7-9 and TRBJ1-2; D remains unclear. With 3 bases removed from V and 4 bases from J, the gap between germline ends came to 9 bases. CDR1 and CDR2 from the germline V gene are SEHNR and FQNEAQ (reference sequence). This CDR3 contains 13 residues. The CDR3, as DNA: TGTGCCAGCAGCTTCGGGAGGCCCTATGGCTACACCTTC. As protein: CASSFGRPYGYTF.

Here the CDR3 DNA reads TGTGCCAGCAACGAGCCCCTGGAGATAAACACTGAAGCTTTCTTT. It translates to CASNEPLEINTEAFF. The rearrangement uses TRBV6-2 or TRBV6-3 and TRBJ1-1; no clear D gene. Trimming removed 7 bases from V and 2 bases from J, with 17 bases in between. CDR1 and CDR2 (germline): MNHEY, SVGEGT. This CDR3 is built from 15 residues.

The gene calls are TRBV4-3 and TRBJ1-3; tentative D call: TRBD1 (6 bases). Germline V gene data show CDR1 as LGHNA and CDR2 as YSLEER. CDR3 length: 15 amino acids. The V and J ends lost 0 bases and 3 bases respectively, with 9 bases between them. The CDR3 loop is CASSQDRTVGNTIYF. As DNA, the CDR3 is TGCGCCAGCAGCCAAGATCGGACAGTTGGAAACACCATATATTTT.

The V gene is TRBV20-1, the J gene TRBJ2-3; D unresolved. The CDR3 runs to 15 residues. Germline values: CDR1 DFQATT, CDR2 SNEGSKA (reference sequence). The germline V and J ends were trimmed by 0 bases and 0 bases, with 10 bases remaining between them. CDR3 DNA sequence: TGCAGTGCTAGAGAAGCGTCCTTAAGCACAGATACGCAGTATTTT. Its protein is CSAREASLSTDTQYF.

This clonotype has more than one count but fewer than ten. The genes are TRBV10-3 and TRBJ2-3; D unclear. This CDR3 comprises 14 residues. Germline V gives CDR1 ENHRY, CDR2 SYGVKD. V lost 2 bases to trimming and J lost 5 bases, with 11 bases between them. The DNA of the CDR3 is TGTGCCATCAGTGAGACCACTTCCGGAGATACGCAGTATTTT. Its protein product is CAISETTSGDTQYF.

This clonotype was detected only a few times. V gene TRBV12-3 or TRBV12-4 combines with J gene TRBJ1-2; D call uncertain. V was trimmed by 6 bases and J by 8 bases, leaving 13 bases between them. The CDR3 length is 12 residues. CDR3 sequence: CASSVRVGGYTF. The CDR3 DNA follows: TGTGCCAGCAGCGTCCGGGTTGGAGGCTACACCTTC.

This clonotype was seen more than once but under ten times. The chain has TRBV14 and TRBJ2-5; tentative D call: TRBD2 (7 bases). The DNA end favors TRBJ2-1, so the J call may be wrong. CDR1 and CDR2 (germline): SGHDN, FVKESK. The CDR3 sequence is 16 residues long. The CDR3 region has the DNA TGTGCCAGCAGCCCCTACAAGGGACGGGGGGCGGATGAGCAGTTCTTC. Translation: CASSPYKGRGADEQFF.

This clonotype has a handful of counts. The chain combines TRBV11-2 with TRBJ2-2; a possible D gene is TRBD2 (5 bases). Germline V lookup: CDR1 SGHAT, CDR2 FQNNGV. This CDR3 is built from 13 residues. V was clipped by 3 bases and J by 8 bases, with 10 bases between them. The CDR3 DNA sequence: TGTGCCAGCAGCTTGAGGGTCGGGGGGGAGCTGTTTTTT. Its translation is CASSLRVGGELFF.

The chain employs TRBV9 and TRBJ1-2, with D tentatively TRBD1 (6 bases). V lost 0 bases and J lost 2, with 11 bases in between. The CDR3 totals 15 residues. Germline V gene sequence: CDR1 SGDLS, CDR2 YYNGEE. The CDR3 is CASSVVSQGNYGYTF. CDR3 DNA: TGTGCCAGCAGCGTAGTTAGCCAGGGGAACTATGGCTACACCTTC.